The source of this T cell receptor beta chain is a study of shared clonotypes between healthy human individuals (dated by TCRdb to the early 2020s). General notes on the study: A couple of women and a few men aged 18 to 49 years were included in the cohort. For each donor, CD4 naive and CD4 memory were each given three plates, CD8 naive was given two plates, and CD8 memory was given one plate. Blood TCR repertoires of a handful of healthy adults were deeply sequenced to estimate repertoire size and the extent of clonotype sharing between individuals. Libraries were prepared and TCR repertoires were sequenced by different laboratories using diverse techniques, in order to increase sequencing depth and limit assay-specific biases. Between about 0.85 and 9.5 billion PBMCs per donor were obtained by leukapheresis. What the study reported, not specific to this receptor: Even with the large sequencing depth, rarefaction of the sorted-subset datasets indicated that sequencing was incomplete. Sampling was restricted to blood, and TCR repertoires in tissues likely differ from the TCR repertoires found in blood. Sharing across a few donors was observed for around 5% of naive CD4, under 4% of naive CD8, 2% to 2.5% of memory CD4, and roughly 0.4% of memory CD8 clonotypes. Compared with non-shared clonotypes, clonotypes shared by all four sorted-subset donors had higher generation probabilities. The genetic and exposure-history diversity represented was limited by the small number of donors. Pairwise subsampling indicated that sequencing depth was expected to affect the degree of clonotype sharing among donors. Larger estimated clonotype richness was generally found for naive subsets than for memory subsets.

In the case of this clone: Its specific antigen is unknown. Nothing much larger sits one base from this clone, and base qualities are not available.

CD8 naive samples were obtained by positive selection for CCR7 among CD45RO-negative cells, yielding a CD45RA+CCR7+ population from which TemRA cells were excluded. The donors were healthy, HIV-negative adults who had no recently reported acute infections or vaccinations. Every donor was a Caucasian adult living in Nashville, Tennessee, USA. Blood was collected by leukapheresis, and PBMCs were isolated by Ficoll-Histopaque density gradient centrifugation and then cryopreserved in liquid nitrogen vapor phase. Analytical flow cytometry was used to check the purity and quantity of each magnetically sorted T cell population. Genomic DNA was isolated from each sorted fraction and quantified by UV absorbance on a Nanodrop 2000c. TCR CDR3 regions were amplified from genomic DNA by multiplex PCR using the deep immunoSEQ assay. Genomic DNA extracted from each cell subset was distributed evenly over all wells of several immunoSEQ 96-well plates, and each plate served as one replicate. For sorted subsets, about 0.2 ug genomic DNA, equal to tens of thousands of T cell genomes, was loaded into each replicate PCR. Purified libraries were measured with a Qubit 3.0 fluorometer, size-checked on a Bioanalyzer 2100, and measured again with the KAPA Library Quantification kit. Each immunoSEQ 96-well plate was sequenced on its own single-read 150-cycle Illumina NextSeq 550 flow cell. As for how the authors treated the data: Because the immunoSEQ output held only junctional sequences and lacked quality scores, the filtering could not match the filtering applied to full-length reads. To assign V/J genes and CDR3, sequences were annotated against IMGT germline references using PyIR, a Python wrapper for IgBLAST v1.9. Reads with weak V/J assignments (E-value above 1e-6), missing CDR3, stop codons, out-of-frame junctions, or ambiguous translated residues were removed. V3J clonotypes were defined as sequences sharing an identical inferred V gene, J gene, and CDR3 amino acid sequence. Percentage overlap between repertoires was calculated by dividing the number of shared unique clonotypes by the size of the smaller repertoire. Three approaches were used to assess repertoire richness: RTK rarefaction, the Chao1 estimator, and Recon v2.1 estimates of unobserved clonotypes. OLGA was used to compute generation probabilities for all TCRbeta clonotypes that the gDNA method yielded from a few donors. Entries here come from immuneACCESS through TCRdb and include only in-frame sequences with V and J called. Some clones fail to appear in such tables; in the studies checked, an unresolved V gene covers under half of the shortfall, and the cause of the remainder is unknown. For V, J and clone size, that table is used; D and trimming come from the DNA. Within this sample are hundreds of thousands of clones, with about 95% of them counted one time only. In total, the top ten clones hold about 0.11% of the sample.

Taken from cysteine to phenylalanine, the CDR3 has 15 residues. Only the CDR3 portion is preserved as DNA: 45 bases, with reading frame beginning at the first base. The germline V gene (reference sequence) specifies SEHNR as CDR1 and FQNEAQ as CDR2. V and J are truncated by 7 bases and 5 bases respectively, leaving an intervening sequence of 18 bases. The clonotype comes from a woman in her twenties or thirties in good health. This sequence uses TRBV7-9 and TRBJ2-1; there is no confident call for the D gene. The sample taken for sequencing was naive CD8+ T cells sorted from blood. In the paper's terms, the cell subset or site label means: CD45RA+CCR7+. CDR3 sequence: CASTPPYDANNEQFF. The nucleotide sequence is given as TGTGCCAGCACTCCACCATACGACGCCAACAATGAGCAGTTCTTC. This CDR3, with the reference TRBV7-9 and TRBJ2-1 proteins standing in past its ends, gives the full variable domain DTGVSQNPRHKITKRGQNVTFRCDPISEHNRLYWYRQTLGQGPEFLTYFQNEAQLEKSRLLSDRFSAERPKGSFSTLEIQRTEQGDSAMYLCASTPPYDANNEQFFGPGTRLTVL.